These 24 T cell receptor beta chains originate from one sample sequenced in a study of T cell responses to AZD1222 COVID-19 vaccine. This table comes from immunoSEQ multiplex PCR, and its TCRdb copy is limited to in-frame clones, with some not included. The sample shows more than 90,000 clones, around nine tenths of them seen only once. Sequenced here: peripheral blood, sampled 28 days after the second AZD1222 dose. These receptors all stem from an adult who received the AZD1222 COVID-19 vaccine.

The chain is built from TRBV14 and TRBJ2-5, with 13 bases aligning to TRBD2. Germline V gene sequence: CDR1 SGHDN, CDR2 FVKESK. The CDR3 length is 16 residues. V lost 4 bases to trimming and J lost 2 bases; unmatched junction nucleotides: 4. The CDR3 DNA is TGTGCCAGCAGCCCTGGGACTAGCGGGATGCAAGAGACCCAGTACTTC. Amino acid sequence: CASSPGTSGMQETQYF.

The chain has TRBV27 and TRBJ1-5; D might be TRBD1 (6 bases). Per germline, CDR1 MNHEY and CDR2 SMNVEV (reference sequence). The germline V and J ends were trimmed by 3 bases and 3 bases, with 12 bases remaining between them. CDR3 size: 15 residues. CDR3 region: CASSLGTQINQPQHF. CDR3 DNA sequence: TGTGCCAGCAGTTTGGGGACACAAATCAATCAGCCCCAGCATTTT.

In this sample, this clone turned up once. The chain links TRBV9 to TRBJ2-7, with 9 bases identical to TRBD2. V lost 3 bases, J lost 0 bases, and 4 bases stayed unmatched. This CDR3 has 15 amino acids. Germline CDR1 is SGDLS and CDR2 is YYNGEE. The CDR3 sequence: CASSDGSGSSYEQYF. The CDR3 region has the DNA TGTGCCAGCAGCGATGGTAGCGGGAGCTCCTACGAGCAGTACTTC. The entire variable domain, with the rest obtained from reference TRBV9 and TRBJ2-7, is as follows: DSGVTQTPKHLITATGQRVTLRCSPRSGDLSVYWYQQSLDQGLQFLIQYYNGEERAKGNILERFSAQQFPDLHSELNLSSLELGDSALYFCASSDGSGSSYEQYFGPGTRLTVT.

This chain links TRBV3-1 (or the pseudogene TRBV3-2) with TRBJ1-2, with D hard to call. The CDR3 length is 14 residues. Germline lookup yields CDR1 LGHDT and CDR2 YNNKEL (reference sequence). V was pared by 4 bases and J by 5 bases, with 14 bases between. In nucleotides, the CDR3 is TGTGCCAGCAGCCCCCCGGAGGGCTGGTATGGCTACACCTTC. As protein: CASSPPEGWYGYTF.

The CDR3 DNA reads as TGCGCCAGCAGCCAAGATTCCACAGCCGGCTACACCTTC. Translation gives CASSQDSTAGYTF. The genes are TRBV4-1 and TRBJ1-2, with D hard to call. The germline gives CDR1 MGHRA, CDR2 YSYEKL. V lost 0 bases, J lost 8 bases, and 10 bases lay in between. CDR3 length: 13 amino acids.

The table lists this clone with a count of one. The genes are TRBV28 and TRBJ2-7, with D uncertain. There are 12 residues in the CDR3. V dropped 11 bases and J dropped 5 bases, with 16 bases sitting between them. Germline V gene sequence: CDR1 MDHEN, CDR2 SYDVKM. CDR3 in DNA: TGTGCCTTACGTTCTAAGTTAAACGAGCAGTACTTC. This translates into CALRSKLNEQYF.

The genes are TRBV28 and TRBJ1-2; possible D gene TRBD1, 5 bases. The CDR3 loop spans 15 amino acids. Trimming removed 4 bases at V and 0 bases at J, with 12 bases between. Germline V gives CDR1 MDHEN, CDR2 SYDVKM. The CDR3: CASSWDGRANYGYTF. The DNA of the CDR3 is TGTGCCAGCAGTTGGGACGGGAGAGCTAACTATGGCTACACCTTC.

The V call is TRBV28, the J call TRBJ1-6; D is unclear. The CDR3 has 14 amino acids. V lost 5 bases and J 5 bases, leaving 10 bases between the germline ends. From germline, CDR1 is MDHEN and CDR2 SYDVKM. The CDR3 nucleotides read TGTGCCAGCAGTCGATCCATGAATAATTCACCCCTCCACTTT. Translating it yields CASSRSMNNSPLHF.

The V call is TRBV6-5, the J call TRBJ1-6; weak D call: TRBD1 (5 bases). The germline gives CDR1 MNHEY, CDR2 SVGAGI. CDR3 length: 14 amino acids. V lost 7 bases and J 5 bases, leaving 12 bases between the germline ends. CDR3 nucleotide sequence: TGTGCCAGCAATCCGGGACCCAATAATTCACCCCTCCACTTT. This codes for CASNPGPNNSPLHF.

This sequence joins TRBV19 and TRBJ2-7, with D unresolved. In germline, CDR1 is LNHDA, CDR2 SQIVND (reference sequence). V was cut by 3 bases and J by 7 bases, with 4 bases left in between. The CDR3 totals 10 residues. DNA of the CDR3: TGTGCCAGTAGTATGGGGGAGCAGTACTTC. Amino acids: CASSMGEQYF.

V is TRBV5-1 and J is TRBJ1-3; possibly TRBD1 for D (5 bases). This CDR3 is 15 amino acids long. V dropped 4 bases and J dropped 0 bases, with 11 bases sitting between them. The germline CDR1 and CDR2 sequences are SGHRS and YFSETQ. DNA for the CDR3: TGCGCCAGCAGCGGAGGGGATAGCTCTGGAAACACCATATATTTT. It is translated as CASSGGDSSGNTIYF.

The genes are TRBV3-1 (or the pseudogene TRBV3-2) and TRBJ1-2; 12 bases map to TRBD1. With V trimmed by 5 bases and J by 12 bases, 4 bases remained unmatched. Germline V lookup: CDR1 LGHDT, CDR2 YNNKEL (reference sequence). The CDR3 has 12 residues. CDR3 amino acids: CASSSRDRGHTF. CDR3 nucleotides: TGTGCCAGCAGCTCCCGGGACAGGGGGCACACCTTC.

CDR3 sequence (DNA): TGTGCCAGCAGTGTCATACTGGGCTCTGGGGCCAACGTCCTGACTTTC. Translated, it gives CASSVILGSGANVLTF. The rearrangement joins TRBV6-1 to TRBJ2-6; no clear D. Per the germline V gene, CDR1 is MNHNS and CDR2 is SASEGT. The germline V and J ends were trimmed by 4 bases and 0 bases, with 10 bases remaining between them. The CDR3 length is 16 residues.

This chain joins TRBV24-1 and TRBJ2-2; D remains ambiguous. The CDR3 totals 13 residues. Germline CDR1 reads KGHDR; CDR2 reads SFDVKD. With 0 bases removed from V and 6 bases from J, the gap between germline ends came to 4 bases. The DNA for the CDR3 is TGTGCCACCAGTGATTTGAGGTCCGGGGAGCTGTTTTTT. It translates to CATSDLRSGELFF.

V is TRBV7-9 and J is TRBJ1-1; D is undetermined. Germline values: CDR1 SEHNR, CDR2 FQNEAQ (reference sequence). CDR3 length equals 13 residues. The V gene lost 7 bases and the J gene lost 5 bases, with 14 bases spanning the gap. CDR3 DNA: TGTGCCAGCATCCGAGCCGTTGGGACTGAAGCTTTCTTT. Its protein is CASIRAVGTEAFF.

This CDR3 reads CASSISSYEQYF. CDR3 nucleotide sequence: TGTGCCAGCAGTATTAGCTCCTACGAGCAGTACTTC. The chain links TRBV25-1 to TRBJ2-7; D is undetermined. The germline V gene encodes CDR1 MGHDK and CDR2 SYGVNS. With 5 bases removed from V and 0 bases from J, the gap between germline ends came to 5 bases. The CDR3 spans 12 residues.

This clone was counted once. The CDR3 sequence: CASSQTGTFGSTDTQYF. CDR3 nucleotides: TGTGCCAGCAGTCAGACCGGGACTTTCGGAAGCACAGATACGCAGTATTTT. The chain combines TRBV3-1 (or the pseudogene TRBV3-2) with TRBJ2-3; tentative D call: TRBD2 (6 bases). CDR1 is LGHDT, CDR2 YNNKEL, per germline (reference sequence). This CDR3 region has 17 residues. V lost 6 bases and J 0 bases, leaving 19 bases between the germline ends.

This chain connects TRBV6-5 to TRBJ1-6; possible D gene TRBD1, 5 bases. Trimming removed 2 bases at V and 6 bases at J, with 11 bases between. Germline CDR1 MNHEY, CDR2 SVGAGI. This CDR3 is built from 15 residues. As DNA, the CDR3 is TGTGCCAGCAGTTACGCGCGCCAGGGTAATTCACCCCTCCACTTT. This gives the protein CASSYARQGNSPLHF.

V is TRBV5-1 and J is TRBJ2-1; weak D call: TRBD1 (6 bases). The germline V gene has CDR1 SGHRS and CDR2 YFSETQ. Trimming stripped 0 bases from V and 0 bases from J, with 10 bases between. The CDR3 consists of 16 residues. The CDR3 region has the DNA TGCGCCAGCAGCTTGGAGGCCAGGGGCTCCTACAATGAGCAGTTCTTC. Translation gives CASSLEARGSYNEQFF.

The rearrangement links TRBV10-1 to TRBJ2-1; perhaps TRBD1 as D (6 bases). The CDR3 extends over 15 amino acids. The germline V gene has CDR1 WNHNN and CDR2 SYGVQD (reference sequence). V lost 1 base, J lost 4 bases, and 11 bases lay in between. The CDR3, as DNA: TGCGCCAGCAGTGAGTTCCGGACAGCTTACAATGAGCAGTTCTTC. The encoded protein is CASSEFRTAYNEQFF.

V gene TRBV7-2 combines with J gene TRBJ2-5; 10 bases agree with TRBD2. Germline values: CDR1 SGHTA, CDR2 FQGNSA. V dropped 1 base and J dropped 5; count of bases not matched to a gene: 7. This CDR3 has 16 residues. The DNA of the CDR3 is TGTGCCAGCAGCTTAGGTTCTAGCGGGAGTCAGGAGACCCAGTACTTC. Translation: CASSLGSSGSQETQYF.

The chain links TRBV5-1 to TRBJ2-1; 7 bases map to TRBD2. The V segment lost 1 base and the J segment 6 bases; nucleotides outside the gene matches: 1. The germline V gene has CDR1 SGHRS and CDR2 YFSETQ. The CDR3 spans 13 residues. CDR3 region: CASSLPGGNEQFF. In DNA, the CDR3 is TGCGCCAGCAGCTTGCCGGGGGGCAATGAGCAGTTCTTC.

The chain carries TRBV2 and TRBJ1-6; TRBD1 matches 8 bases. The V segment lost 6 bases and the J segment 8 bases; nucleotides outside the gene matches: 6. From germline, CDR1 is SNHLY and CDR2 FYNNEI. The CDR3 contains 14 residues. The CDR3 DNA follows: TGTGCCAGCAGAACCGACAGGGGTCATTCACCCCTCCACTTT. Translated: CASRTDRGHSPLHF.

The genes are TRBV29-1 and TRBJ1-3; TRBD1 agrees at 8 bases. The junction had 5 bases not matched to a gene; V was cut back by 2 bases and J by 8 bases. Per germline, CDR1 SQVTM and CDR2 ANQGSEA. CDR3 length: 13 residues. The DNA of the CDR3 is TGCAGCGTTGAACCGACAGGGGCGGACACCATATATTTT. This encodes CSVEPTGADTIYF.